There are a few counts of the clone carrying this T cell receptor (beta chain). The antigen is unknown. This sample was taken from a study of cytomegalovirus exposure and HLA in healthy donors. The V and J ends lost 1 base and 1 base, in that order; junction bases with no gene match: 4. The CDR3 length is 16 residues. The germline gives CDR1 SGHTA, CDR2 FQGNSA. Study-level findings and limits: The authors listed around 150 TCR beta chains as cytomegalovirus-associated. Differences between HLA loci emerged in a later analysis of TCR association rates, with DRB1 most and HLA-C fewest. In a later analysis, most CMV-associated TCR beta chains appeared HLA-restricted. Some V segments, including TRBV6-2 and TRBV6-3, were excluded as indistinguishable.

PCR amplification relied on 60 Vbeta primers (plus 13 Jbeta primers). TCRdb's table, derived via immunoSEQ multiplex PCR, lists solely in-frame clones and lacks some. The sample carries fewer than 200,000 clones, around 80% recorded once. The sequence came from a male donor in good health and CMV-seronegative. Sequencing was done on a sample of PBMCs. V gene TRBV7-2 combines with J gene TRBJ2-5, with 9 bases matching TRBD1. In nucleotides, the CDR3 is TGTGCCAGCAGCTTAGGGACAGGGGTCTCCCAAGAGACCCAGTACTTC. Encoded protein: CASSLGTGVSQETQYF. The full variable domain, with the rest looked up from reference TRBV7-2 and TRBJ2-5, is GAGVSQSPSNKVTEKGKDVELRCDPISGHTALYWYRQSLGQGLEFLIYFQGNSAPDKSGLPSDRFSAERTGGSVSTLTIQRTQQEDSAVYLCASSLGTGVSQETQYFGPGTRLLVL.